Each of the 19 T cell receptor beta chains below was sequenced from the same sample in a study of cytomegalovirus exposure and HLA in healthy donors. The PCR ran on 60 Vbeta and 13 Jbeta primers. The table came from immunoSEQ multiplex PCR; TCRdb's copy has only in-frame clones and leaves some out. Of about 110,000 clones in the sample, 75% are singletons; the top ten hold 2% to 3%. Specimen: PBMCs. The receptors derive from a man aged 35-49 years in good health and CMV-seronegative.

The sample holds a few counts of this clone. This chain uses TRBV7-2 with TRBJ2-3, with TRBD2 matching 9 bases. The germline CDR1 and CDR2 sequences are SGHTA and FQGNSA. With 1 base clipped from V and 4 bases from J, the junction kept 15 bases outside the gene matches. The CDR3 has 19 amino acids. The CDR3 loop reads CASSLDRREAGGRADTQYF. As DNA, the CDR3 is TGTGCCAGCAGCTTAGATAGGAGGGAGGCGGGGGGGAGGGCAGATACGCAGTATTTT.

The V call is TRBV1, the J call TRBJ1-6; the table's D call TRBD1 went unverified against the DNA. TRBV1 is a pseudogene locus. CDR3 length: 14 amino acids. CDR3 protein: CTSSQDKGGSPLHF. DNA of the CDR3: TGCACCAGCAGCCAAGATAAAGGGGGCTCACCCCTCCACTTT.

CDR3 region: CATSRERTVTEAFF. In nucleotides, the CDR3 is TGTGCCACCAGCAGAGAGCGGACAGTAACTGAAGCTTTCTTT. The chain carries TRBV15 and TRBJ1-1; D may be TRBD1 (6 bases). V gave up 0 bases and J gave up 5 bases, with 10 bases separating them. This CDR3 is 14 amino acids long. From germline, CDR1 is LNHNV and CDR2 YYDKDF (reference sequence).

The genes are TRBV7-2 and TRBJ1-6; D ambiguous. With 1 base removed from V and 8 bases from J, the gap between germline ends came to 6 bases. The CDR3 totals 13 residues. Germline lookup yields CDR1 SGHTA and CDR2 FQGNSA. CDR3 amino acids: CASSLDIYSPLHF. DNA of the CDR3: TGTGCCAGCAGCTTAGACATATATTCACCCCTCCACTTT.

The CDR3 protein is CASSFGVDELTDTQYF. The DNA of the CDR3 is TGCGCCAGCAGCTTCGGAGTGGATGAACTAACAGATACGCAGTATTTT. The rearrangement uses TRBV5-1 and TRBJ2-3, with unresolved D. Deletions cut 2 bases from V and 3 bases from J, with 16 bases between. Germline V CDR1 and CDR2: SGHRS, YFSETQ. This CDR3 comprises 16 residues.

V and J are TRBV5-1 and TRBJ2-5, with TRBD2 matching 9 bases. Germline assignment: CDR1 SGHRS and CDR2 YFSETQ. The junction had 8 bases not matched to a gene; V was cut back by 3 bases and J by 2 bases. The CDR3 length is 16 residues. CDR3 nucleotide sequence: TGCGCCAGCAGCTCCGGCGGGGGGGGGCGACAAGAGACCCAGTACTTC. It yields the protein CASSSGGGGRQETQYF.

V gene TRBV4-1 combines with J gene TRBJ1-2, with TRBD1 as a possible D gene (6 bases). The CDR3 spans 14 residues. The V end was cut by 2 bases, the J end by 7 bases, with 14 bases between. Germline V gene lookup returns CDR1 MGHRA and CDR2 YSYEKL. CDR3 residues: CASSQKIGGAGYTF. The CDR3 DNA reads TGCGCCAGCAGCCAAAAGATTGGGGGGGCTGGCTACACCTTC.

The rearrangement uses TRBV10-3 and TRBJ2-7, with D perhaps TRBD2 (6 bases). This CDR3 is 15 amino acids long. The V gene lost 6 bases and the J gene lost 1 base, with 16 bases spanning the gap. Germline loops: CDR1 ENHRY, CDR2 SYGVKD. CDR3 in DNA: TGTGCCATCAGGGAGGGTGGAGGCCGGTCCTACGAGCAGTACTTC. Translating gives CAIREGGGRSYEQYF.

The CDR3 sequence is CASSGTGGITEAFF. CDR3 coding DNA: TGTGCCAGCAGCGGGACAGGGGGAATCACTGAAGCTTTCTTT. The rearrangement joins TRBV7-9 to TRBJ1-1; 11 bases align to TRBD1. The germline V gene has CDR1 SEHNR and CDR2 FQNEAQ (reference sequence). The CDR3 totals 14 residues. J gave up 4 bases and V 5 bases, and 3 bases lay outside the gene matches. Based on the CDR3 plus reference TRBV7-9 and TRBJ1-1, the full variable domain is DTGVSQNPRHKITKRGQNVTFRCDPISEHNRLYWYRQTLGQGPEFLTYFQNEAQLEKSRLLSDRFSAERPKGSFSTLEIQRTEQGDSAMYLCASSGTGGITEAFFGQGTRLTVV.

V is TRBV5-1 and J is TRBJ2-7; 7 nucleotides line up with TRBD1. Per germline, CDR1 SGHRS and CDR2 YFSETQ. Trimming cost V 5 bases and J 6 bases; bases outside gene matches: 8. The CDR3 sequence is 13 residues long. Here the CDR3 DNA reads TGCGCCAGCAGACAGGGGATGTCATTCGAGCAGTACTTC. As protein: CASRQGMSFEQYF. Drawing the rest from reference TRBV5-1 and TRBJ2-7, the complete variable domain is KAGVTQTPRYLIKTRGQQVTLSCSPISGHRSVSWYQQTPGQGLQFLFEYFSETQRNKGNFPGRFSGRQFSNSRSEMNVSTLELGDSALYLCASRQGMSFEQYFGPGTRLTVT.

The chain couples TRBV19 to TRBJ1-1; 7 nucleotides match TRBD1. V dropped 3 bases and J dropped 5; count of bases not matched to a gene: 3. Germline CDR1 LNHDA, CDR2 SQIVND (reference sequence). The CDR3 length is 13 residues. The CDR3 loop is CASSIQGGTEAFF. DNA for the CDR3: TGTGCCAGTAGTATTCAGGGGGGAACTGAAGCTTTCTTT.

The V call is TRBV6-6, the J call TRBJ2-1; TRBD2 matches at 10 bases. The CDR3 spans 15 residues. The germline CDR1 and CDR2 sequences are MNHNY and SVGAGI (reference sequence). The V segment lost 4 bases and the J segment 7 bases; nucleotides outside the gene matches: 7. CDR3 residues: CASSLSGGAGNEQFF. The CDR3 nucleotides read TGTGCCAGCAGTTTGAGCGGGGGGGCTGGGAATGAGCAGTTCTTC.

The rearrangement joins TRBV25-1 to TRBJ2-2, with 8 positions matching TRBD1. This CDR3 has 13 residues. With 6 bases clipped from V and 4 bases from J, the junction kept 1 base outside the gene matches. The germline CDR1 and CDR2 sequences are MGHDK and SYGVNS. The CDR3 protein is CASRTGGTGELFF. The CDR3 nucleotides read TGTGCCAGCAGAACAGGGGGCACCGGGGAGCTGTTTTTT.

The V call is TRBV5-8, the J call TRBJ2-3; the D is unclear. Trimming removed 9 bases at V and 3 bases at J, with 14 bases between. The CDR3 totals 13 residues. Germline CDR1 SGHTS, CDR2 YDEGEE. The CDR3 spells CATGDAFTDTQYF. The CDR3 DNA reads as TGTGCCACGGGTGATGCGTTTACAGATACGCAGTATTTT.

The genes are TRBV7-8 and TRBJ2-2; possible D gene TRBD1, 6 bases. The CDR3 is made up of 17 amino acids. Germline loops: CDR1 SGHVS, CDR2 FQNEAQ. The germline V and J ends were trimmed by 5 bases and 7 bases, with 23 bases remaining between them. CDR3 DNA: TGTGCCAGCAGCCATAGCCCGCTGGGGGCGGAGGACGGGGAGCTGTTTTTT. The encoded protein is CASSHSPLGAEDGELFF.

The chain combines TRBV13 with TRBJ2-1; the match to TRBD2 covers 13 bases. Germline assignment: CDR1 PRHDT and CDR2 FYEKMQ (reference sequence). With V trimmed by 6 bases and J by 13 bases, 9 bases remained unmatched. The CDR3 is made up of 14 amino acids. CDR3 nucleotides: TGTGCCAGCAGAGGGGGACTAGCGGGAAATGGCCAGTTCTTC. Residues: CASRGGLAGNGQFF.

V gene TRBV5-5 combines with J gene TRBJ2-1; 8 nucleotides match TRBD2. Germline CDR1 reads SGHKS; CDR2 reads YYEKEE (reference sequence). V shed 0 bases and J 11 bases; nucleotides not matched to a gene: 4. The CDR3 sequence is 13 residues long. In nucleotides, the CDR3 is TGTGCCAGCAGCTTGGTCGGGGGGGTACAGCAGTTCTTC. As protein: CASSLVGGVQQFF. Full variable domain (rest looked up from reference TRBV5-5 and TRBJ2-1): DAGVTQSPTHLIKTRGQQVTLRCSPISGHKSVSWYQQVLGQGPQFIFQYYEKEERGRGNFPDRFSARQFPNYSSELNVNALLLGDSALYLCASSLVGGVQQFFGPGTRLTVL.

This clone was counted between two and nine times. The rearrangement links TRBV7-8 to TRBJ2-1; TRBD2 agrees at 7 bases. The CDR3 sequence is 16 residues long. Trimming at V came to 5 bases and at J to 2 bases, leaving 9 bases not matched to a gene. CDR1 SGHVS and CDR2 FQNEAQ come from the germline V gene. CDR3 in amino acids: CASSLSGGRAYNEQFF. CDR3 in DNA: TGTGCCAGCAGCCTCTCCGGGGGGAGGGCCTACAATGAGCAGTTCTTC.

The chain combines TRBV5-1 with TRBJ2-3; D is ambiguous. Trimming removed 4 bases at V and 4 bases at J, with 13 bases between. CDR1 is SGHRS and CDR2 is YFSETQ in the germline V gene. CDR3 length: 14 amino acids. In DNA, the CDR3 is TGCGCCAGCAGCCTAGGTCCGGAAGCAGATACGCAGTATTTT. This gives the protein CASSLGPEADTQYF.